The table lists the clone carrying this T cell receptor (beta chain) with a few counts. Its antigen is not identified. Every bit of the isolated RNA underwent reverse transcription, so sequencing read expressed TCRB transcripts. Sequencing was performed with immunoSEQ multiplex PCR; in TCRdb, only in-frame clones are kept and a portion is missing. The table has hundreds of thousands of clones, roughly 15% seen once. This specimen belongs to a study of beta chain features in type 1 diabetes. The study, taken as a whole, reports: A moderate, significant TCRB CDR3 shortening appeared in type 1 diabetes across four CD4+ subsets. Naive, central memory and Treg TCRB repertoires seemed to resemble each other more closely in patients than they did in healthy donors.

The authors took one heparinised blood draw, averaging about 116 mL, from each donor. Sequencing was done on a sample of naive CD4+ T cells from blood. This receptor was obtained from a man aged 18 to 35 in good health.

The CDR3 sequence: CSADRGTYNEQFF. The CDR3 nucleotides read TGCAGCGCTGACAGGGGGACCTACAATGAGCAGTTCTTC. This chain links TRBV29-1 with TRBJ2-1; TRBD1 aligns across 9 bases. Germline V gene sequence: CDR1 SQVTM, CDR2 ANQGSEA. The CDR3 is 13 amino acids. Unmatched junction bases numbered 3, after V lost 7 bases and J lost 2 bases.